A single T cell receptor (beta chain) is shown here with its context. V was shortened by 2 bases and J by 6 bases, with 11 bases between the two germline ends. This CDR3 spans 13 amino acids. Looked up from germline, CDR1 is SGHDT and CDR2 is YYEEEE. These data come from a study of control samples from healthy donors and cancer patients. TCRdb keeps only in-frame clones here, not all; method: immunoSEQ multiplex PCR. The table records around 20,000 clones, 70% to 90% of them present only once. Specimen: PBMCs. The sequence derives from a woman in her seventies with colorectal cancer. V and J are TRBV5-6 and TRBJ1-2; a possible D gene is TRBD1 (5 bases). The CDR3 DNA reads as TGTGCCAGCAGCTTAGGGGTGGTGGATGGCTACACCTTC. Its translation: CASSLGVVDGYTF.